This entry lists 19 T cell receptor beta chains sequenced from one sample in a study of radiotherapy plus CTLA-4 blockade in lung cancer. Produced via immunoSEQ multiplex PCR; TCRdb's table is partial and in-frame only. The table lists some 33,000 clones, 60% to 75% of them singletons, with roughly 5% in the top ten. The material was peripheral blood, obtained from a patient treated with radiotherapy plus ipilimumab. The receptors were gathered from a human donor with non-small cell lung cancer whose response to radiotherapy plus ipilimumab could not be evaluated.

Written as DNA, the CDR3 is TGTGCCAGCAGCTTGGAGCGGGACAGGCCAGTTAGTTCCGGGGAGCTGTTTTTT. Translation: CASSLERDRPVSSGELFF. The chain is built from TRBV5-6 and TRBJ2-2; perhaps TRBD1 as D (8 bases). The CDR3 has 18 residues. Trimming took off 0 bases at V and 6 bases at J, with 21 bases between the two ends. Germline CDR1 and CDR2: SGHDT and YYEEEE.

This clone appeared a single time. The rearrangement joins TRBV7-2 to TRBJ2-5; 13 bases match TRBD2. The CDR3 loop spans 18 amino acids. The V and J ends lost 5 bases and 4 bases, in that order; junction bases with no gene match: 13. CDR1 and CDR2 from the germline V gene are SGHTA and FQGNSA. DNA for the CDR3: TGTGCCAGCAGCCCACCCCCCGGGACTAGCGGGATATTAGAGACCCAGTACTTC. Translated: CASSPPPGTSGILETQYF.

The rearrangement uses TRBV7-8 and TRBJ2-5; tentative D call: TRBD1 (6 bases). The V gene lost 1 base and the J gene lost 5 bases, with 11 bases spanning the gap. This CDR3 region has 14 residues. The germline CDR1 and CDR2 sequences are SGHVS and FQNEAQ. The CDR3 protein is CASSLGGHGETQYF. The DNA of the CDR3 is TGTGCCAGCAGCTTAGGGGGACACGGGGAGACCCAGTACTTC.

This clone has a handful of counts. V gene TRBV19 combines with J gene TRBJ2-7; 8 bases fit TRBD1. CDR3 length equals 16 residues. Germline assignment: CDR1 LNHDA and CDR2 SQIVND (reference sequence). V lost 5 bases, J lost 2 bases, and 11 bases stayed unmatched. CDR3 residues: CASSLFSGGLPYEQYF. CDR3 sequence (DNA): TGTGCCAGTAGTTTGTTTTCAGGGGGCCTACCCTACGAGCAGTACTTC.

This chain connects TRBV5-1 to TRBJ2-3; 11 positions match TRBD2. The CDR3 contains 15 residues. The junction had 2 bases not matched to a gene; V was cut back by 4 bases and J by 1 base. Germline CDR1 and CDR2: SGHRS and YFSETQ. The chain's CDR3 is CASSILAGGTDTQYF. CDR3 DNA: TGCGCCAGCAGCATACTAGCGGGGGGCACAGATACGCAGTATTTT.

V and J are TRBV11-2 and TRBJ2-1; D might be TRBD2 (6 bases). The germline gives CDR1 SGHAT, CDR2 FQNNGV. The CDR3 has 17 amino acids. Trimming shortened V by 1 base and J by 4 bases, and 17 bases separated the two germline ends. This CDR3 reads CASSLVSSWAGYNEQFF. CDR3 DNA: TGTGCCAGCAGCTTAGTATCGTCGTGGGCGGGGTACAATGAGCAGTTCTTC.

This clone was observed a single time. The V gene is TRBV9, the J gene TRBJ1-6; unclear D gene. With 3 bases removed from V and 8 bases from J, the gap between germline ends came to 12 bases. The germline CDR1 and CDR2 sequences are SGDLS and YYNGEE. The CDR3 totals 14 residues. The CDR3 here is CASSAQVGHSPLHF. The CDR3 coding sequence is TGTGCCAGCAGCGCCCAGGTTGGGCATTCACCCCTCCACTTT.

The chain recombines TRBV4-1 with TRBJ1-4; 7 bases line up with TRBD1. This CDR3 is 14 amino acids long. After removal of 3 bases from V and 7 bases from J, the junction contained 5 bases not matched to a gene. Germline CDR1 and CDR2: MGHRA and YSYEKL. The CDR3 coding sequence is TGCGCCAGCAGCCAGACAGGGCCGGGTGAAAAACTGTTTTTT. Translating it yields CASSQTGPGEKLFF.

The rearrangement links TRBV29-1 to TRBJ2-3, with 11 bases fitting TRBD2. J was trimmed by 4 bases and V by 2 bases; bases with no gene match: 5. Germline lookup yields CDR1 SQVTM and CDR2 ANQGSEA. The CDR3 consists of 15 residues. CDR3 nucleotides: TGCAGCGTTGAACGAGGGACTAGCGGCTCAGATACGCAGTATTTT. Translation gives CSVERGTSGSDTQYF.

The gene calls are TRBV7-6 and TRBJ2-1, with D maybe TRBD2 (6 bases). The CDR3 covers 18 residues. Germline V lookup: CDR1 SGHVS, CDR2 FNYEAQ. Trimming left V 1 base short and J 0 bases short, with 16 bases between. For the CDR3, the DNA is TGTGCCAGCAGCTTAGGGGGCGTAGCGGCCAGCTCCTACAATGAGCAGTTCTTC. Its protein product is CASSLGGVAASSYNEQFF.

The chain recombines TRBV2 with TRBJ2-5, with 7 positions matching TRBD1. Trimming at V came to 2 bases and at J to 4 bases, leaving 4 bases not matched to a gene. The germline V gene encodes CDR1 SNHLY and CDR2 FYNNEI. This CDR3 contains 14 residues. The DNA for the CDR3 is TGTGCCAGCAGTGAAAAGACAGGGTCAGAGACCCAGTACTTC. Its protein is CASSEKTGSETQYF.

This clone was seen a few times. The chain couples TRBV19 to TRBJ1-1; D ambiguous. Deletions cut 3 bases from V and 3 bases from J, with 11 bases between. Germline lookup yields CDR1 LNHDA and CDR2 SQIVND (reference sequence). This CDR3 contains 14 residues. This CDR3 is CASSINGEDTEAFF. The CDR3 DNA reads as TGTGCCAGTAGTATTAACGGGGAGGACACTGAAGCTTTCTTT.

CDR3 region: CASSLGNEAFF. As DNA, the CDR3 is TGTGCCAGCAGCTTAGGTAATGAAGCTTTCTTT. This rearrangement joins TRBV7-9 to TRBJ1-1, with D unclear. Germline V gene data show CDR1 as SEHNR and CDR2 as FQNEAQ (reference sequence). V lost 1 base and J lost 7, with 4 bases in between. This CDR3 spans 11 amino acids.

As regards this clone: At one end, the junction sequence differs from germline, possibly due to a read error. V usage is TRBV28 and J usage is TRBJ1-6; 7 nucleotides match TRBD1. There are 12 residues in the CDR3. CDR1 and CDR2 (germline): MDHEN, SYDVKM. DNA for the CDR3: TGTGCCAGCACCACCTCGGGGACAGCGCCCTACTTT. Translated: CASTTSGTAPYF.

The chain combines TRBV5-8 with TRBJ2-3, with 13 positions matching TRBD2. CDR1 SGHTS and CDR2 YDEGEE come from the germline V gene. Trimming cost V 4 bases and J 2 bases; bases outside gene matches: 4. The CDR3 totals 16 residues. CDR3 loop: CASSLGLAGVTDTQYF. CDR3 DNA sequence: TGTGCCAGCAGCCTTGGACTAGCGGGGGTCACAGATACGCAGTATTTT.

The chain joins TRBV5-5 to TRBJ2-1, with 13 bases identical to TRBD2. Germline values: CDR1 SGHKS, CDR2 YYEKEE (reference sequence). The trim removed 4 bases at V and 8 bases at J, leaving 6 bases unmatched. The CDR3 extends over 15 amino acids. The CDR3 nucleotides are TGTGCCAGCAGCCACCGGACTAGCGGGAGTTATGAGCAGTTCTTC. Translated: CASSHRTSGSYEQFF.

This clone was found a few times. The J gene is TRBJ2-2, the V gene TRBV2; no reliable D call. The V end lost 5 bases, the J end lost 2 bases, and 9 bases lay between the germline ends. From germline, CDR1 is SNHLY and CDR2 FYNNEI. The CDR3 loop spans 14 amino acids. The DNA of the CDR3 is TGTGCCAGCAGTTACTCCTCTAACACCGGGGAGCTGTTTTTT. Protein sequence: CASSYSSNTGELFF.

The CDR3 loop is CASSISSRGVAYNEQFF. CDR3 nucleotide sequence: TGTGCCAGTAGTATATCTAGTCGGGGGGTAGCATACAATGAGCAGTTCTTC. The V gene is TRBV19, the J gene TRBJ2-1; 7 bases map to TRBD2. The CDR3 covers 17 residues. After removal of 2 bases from V and 4 bases from J, the junction contained 11 bases not matched to a gene. CDR1 is LNHDA and CDR2 is SQIVND in the germline V gene (reference sequence).

This chain connects TRBV7-9 to TRBJ1-5, with 8 bases matching TRBD1. Germline CDR1 and CDR2: SEHNR and FQNEAQ (reference sequence). The V and J ends lost 5 bases and 5 bases, in that order; junction bases with no gene match: 11. CDR3 length: 16 residues. CDR3 sequence reads: CASSPTDRGTHQPQHF. DNA for the CDR3: TGTGCCAGCAGCCCAACCGACAGGGGCACTCATCAGCCCCAGCATTTT.